Described below is a single TCR beta chain sequence and its context. As originally analysed: Amplification from reference gene primers served as the basis for estimated nucleated cell counts. Only in-frame clones appear in the TCRdb table, and some are missing; sequencing was by immunoSEQ multiplex PCR. V, J and clone size were drawn from that table, and D and trimming were deduced from the DNA. The sample lists about 160,000 clones, roughly 80% occurring once. The trim removed 5 bases at V and 3 bases at J, leaving 10 bases unmatched. Germline V gene lookup returns CDR1 LNHDA and CDR2 SQIVND (reference sequence). The CDR3 extends over 17 amino acids. These data are taken from a study of blood T cell repertoires in COVID-19. Study overall: PBMCs, B-cell-depleted T cells, or T cells provided the cDNA or gDNA that made up the material.

The chain joins TRBV19 to TRBJ2-1, with 10 bases fitting TRBD1. The receptor's source is a woman aged 80 or over with acute or convalescent COVID-19. The sequencing sample was made of peripheral blood. The CDR3 protein is CASSPDGGDRGYNEQFF. Here the CDR3 DNA reads TGTGCCAGTAGTCCCGATGGGGGGGACAGGGGCTACAATGAGCAGTTCTTC.